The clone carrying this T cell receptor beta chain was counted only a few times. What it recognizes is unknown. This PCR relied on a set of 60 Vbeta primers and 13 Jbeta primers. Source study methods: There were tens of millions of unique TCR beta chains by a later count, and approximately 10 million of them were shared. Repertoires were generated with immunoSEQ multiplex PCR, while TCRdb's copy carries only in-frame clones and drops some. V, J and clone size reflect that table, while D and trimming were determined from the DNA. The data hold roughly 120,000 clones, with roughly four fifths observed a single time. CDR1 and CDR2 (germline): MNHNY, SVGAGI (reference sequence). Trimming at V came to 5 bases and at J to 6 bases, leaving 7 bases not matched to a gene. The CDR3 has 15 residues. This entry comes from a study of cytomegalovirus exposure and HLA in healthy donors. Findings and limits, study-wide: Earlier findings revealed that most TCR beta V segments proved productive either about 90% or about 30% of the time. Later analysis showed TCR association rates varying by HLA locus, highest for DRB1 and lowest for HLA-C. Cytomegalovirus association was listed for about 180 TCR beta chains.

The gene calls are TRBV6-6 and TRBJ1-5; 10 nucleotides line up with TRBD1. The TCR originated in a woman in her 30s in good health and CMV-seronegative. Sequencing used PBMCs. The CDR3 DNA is TGTGCCAGCAGTCCGACAGGGGGCTTAGGTCAGCCCCAGCATTTT. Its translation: CASSPTGGLGQPQHF.